The entry below describes one T cell receptor (beta chain). Its specificity is unknown. The sample belongs to a study of shared clonotypes between healthy human individuals. The CDR3 sequence is 13 residues long. Trimming stripped 4 bases from V and 3 bases from J, with 10 bases between. The V gene's germline CDR1 is SGHNT and CDR2 YYREEE (reference sequence). Method: immunoSEQ multiplex PCR; TCRdb's copy keeps in-frame clones and lacks some. Counted here are hundreds of thousands of clones, roughly 96% occurring once; the ten biggest clones make up 0.095% to 0.13%. Positively selected for CCR7, the CD45RO-negative cells used as naive CD8 cells excluded terminally differentiated effector memory CD45RA+ cells. The study, taken as a whole, reports: Expectations were that clonotype sharing among donors would be affected by sequencing depth.

The rearrangement links TRBV5-4 to TRBJ1-1; D is possibly TRBD1 (5 bases). Material: naive CD8+ T cells sorted from blood. The TCR comes from a woman in her twenties or thirties in good health. DNA for the CDR3: TGTGCCAGCAGCCTCAGGGTGGACACTGAAGCTTTCTTT. Translated: CASSLRVDTEAFF.